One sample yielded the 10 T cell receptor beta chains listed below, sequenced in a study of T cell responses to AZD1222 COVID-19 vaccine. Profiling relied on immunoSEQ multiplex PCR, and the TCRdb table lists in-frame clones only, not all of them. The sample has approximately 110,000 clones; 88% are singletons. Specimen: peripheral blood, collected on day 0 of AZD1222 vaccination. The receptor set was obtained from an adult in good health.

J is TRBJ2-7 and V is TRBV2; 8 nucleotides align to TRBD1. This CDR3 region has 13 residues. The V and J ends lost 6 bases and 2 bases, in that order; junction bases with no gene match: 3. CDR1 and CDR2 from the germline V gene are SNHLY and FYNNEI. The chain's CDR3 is CASRDRDPYEQYF. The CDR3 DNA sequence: TGTGCCAGCAGGGACAGGGATCCCTACGAGCAGTACTTC.

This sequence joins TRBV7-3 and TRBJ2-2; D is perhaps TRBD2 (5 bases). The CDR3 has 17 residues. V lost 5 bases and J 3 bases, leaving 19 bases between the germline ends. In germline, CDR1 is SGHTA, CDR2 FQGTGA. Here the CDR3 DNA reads TGTGCCAGCAGCCCCTCCGAGACGGGATCATACACCGGGGAGCTGTTTTTT. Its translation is CASSPSETGSYTGELFF.

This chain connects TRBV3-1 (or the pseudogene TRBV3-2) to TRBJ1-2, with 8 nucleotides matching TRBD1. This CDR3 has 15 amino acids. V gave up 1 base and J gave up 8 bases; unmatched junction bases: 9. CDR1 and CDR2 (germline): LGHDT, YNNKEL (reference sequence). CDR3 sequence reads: CASSQVEGQGGGYTF. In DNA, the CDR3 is TGTGCCAGCAGCCAAGTCGAAGGACAGGGTGGCGGCTACACCTTC.

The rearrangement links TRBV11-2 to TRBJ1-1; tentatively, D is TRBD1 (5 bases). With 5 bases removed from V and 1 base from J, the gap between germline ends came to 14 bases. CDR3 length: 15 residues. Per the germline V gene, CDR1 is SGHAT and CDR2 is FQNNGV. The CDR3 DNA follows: TGTGCCAGCAGCCCCCGGGACGGAGCGAACACTGAAGCTTTCTTT. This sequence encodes CASSPRDGANTEAFF.

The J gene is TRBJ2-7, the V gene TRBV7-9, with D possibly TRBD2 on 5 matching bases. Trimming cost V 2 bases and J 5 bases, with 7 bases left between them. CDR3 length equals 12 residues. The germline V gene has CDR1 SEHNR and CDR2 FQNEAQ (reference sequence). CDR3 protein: CASSLFGDEQYF. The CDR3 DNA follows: TGTGCCAGCAGCTTATTCGGGGACGAGCAGTACTTC.

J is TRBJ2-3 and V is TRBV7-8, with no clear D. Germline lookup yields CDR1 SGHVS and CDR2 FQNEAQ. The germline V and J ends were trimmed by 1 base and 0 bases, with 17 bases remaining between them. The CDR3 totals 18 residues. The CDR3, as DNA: TGTGCCAGCAGCTTAGAAGCCCCAGGAATAGCTAGCACAGATACGCAGTATTTT. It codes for CASSLEAPGIASTDTQYF.

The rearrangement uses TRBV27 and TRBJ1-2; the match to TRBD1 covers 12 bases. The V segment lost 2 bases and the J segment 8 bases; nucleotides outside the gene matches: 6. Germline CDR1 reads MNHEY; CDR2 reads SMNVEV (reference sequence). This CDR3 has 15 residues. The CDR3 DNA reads TGTGCCAGCAGTTTAAAGGGACAGGGGGCAACGGGCTACACCTTC. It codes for CASSLKGQGATGYTF.

The CDR3 loop is CASSFSGGYGYTF. The CDR3 nucleotides are TGTGCCAGCAGCTTCTCAGGGGGATATGGCTACACCTTC. The chain combines TRBV11-1 with TRBJ1-2; 7 bases match TRBD1. The germline CDR1 and CDR2 sequences are SGHAT and FQDESV (reference sequence). The CDR3 totals 13 residues. Trimming removed 3 bases from V and 5 bases from J; junction bases left unmatched: 3.

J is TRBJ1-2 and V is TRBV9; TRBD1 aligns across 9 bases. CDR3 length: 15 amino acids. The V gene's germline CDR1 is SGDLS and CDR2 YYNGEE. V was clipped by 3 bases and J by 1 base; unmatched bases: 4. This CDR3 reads CASSGWTGDNYGYTF. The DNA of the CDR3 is TGTGCCAGCAGCGGATGGACAGGGGATAACTATGGCTACACCTTC. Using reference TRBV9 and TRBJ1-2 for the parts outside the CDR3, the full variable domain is DSGVTQTPKHLITATGQRVTLRCSPRSGDLSVYWYQQSLDQGLQFLIQYYNGEERAKGNILERFSAQQFPDLHSELNLSSLELGDSALYFCASSGWTGDNYGYTFGSGTRLTVV.

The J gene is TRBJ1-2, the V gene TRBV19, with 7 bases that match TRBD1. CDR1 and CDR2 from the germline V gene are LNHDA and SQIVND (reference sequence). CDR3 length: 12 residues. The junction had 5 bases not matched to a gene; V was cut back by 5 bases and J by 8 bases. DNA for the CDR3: TGTGCCAGTAGTTCAGGGGGTAACGGCTACACCTTC. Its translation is CASSSGGNGYTF.